This T cell receptor (beta chain) is drawn from a study of blood T cell repertoires in COVID-19. Study-level information: The origin of the acute and convalescent COVID-19 samples was the United States, Italy and Spain. Sample material is recorded as cDNA or gDNA derived from T cells, B-cell-depleted T cells, or PBMCs.

V lost 8 bases to trimming and J lost 0 bases, with 13 bases between them. Germline lookup yields CDR1 SEHNR and CDR2 FQNEAQ (reference sequence). The CDR3 extends over 14 amino acids. Original processing notes: Reference gene primer amplification yielded estimated nucleated cell counts. TCRdb keeps only in-frame clones here, not all; method: immunoSEQ multiplex PCR. V, J and clone size are taken as reported in that table, and D and trimming were inferred from the DNA itself. This sample carries about 150,000 clones, 70% to 90% of them seen once, and the ten largest clones take approximately 5%. The sequence derives from a woman aged 45-65 years with acute or convalescent COVID-19. Specimen: peripheral blood. The V and J genes are TRBV7-9 and TRBJ1-1; D uncertain. The CDR3 bases are TGTGCCAGCTTAGAAGGTGGGCTGAACACTGAAGCTTTCTTT. Translation gives CASLEGGLNTEAFF.